The entry that follows covers one T cell receptor (beta chain) sequence. Which antigen it targets is not known. From the cysteine through the phenylalanine, the CDR3 covers 13 amino acids. Only the CDR3 DNA is retained, 39 bases long and in frame from the first base. CDR1 and CDR2 were assigned from the germline V gene as SQVTM and ANQGSEA. The cohort consisted of 600 or so healthy bone marrow donors. At the time of sampling, every cohort member was nominally healthy, though immune exposures that went unrecorded were likely present. The donor tested CMV seronegative and was one of the 352 seronegative cohort members. A peripheral blood sample was provided by each donor, and peripheral blood mononuclear cells were used for TCR beta sequencing. The Qiagen DNeasy Blood Extraction Kit was used to extract genomic DNA from the blood cell samples. These data come from a study of cytomegalovirus exposure and HLA in healthy donors (dated by TCRdb to about 2017). Looking at the study overall: In an earlier analysis of 550 to 750 of the donors, 276 Gb of sequence data and roughly 100 million unique TCR beta sequences from some 170 million T cells were reported. All discovery cohort repertoires had been generated on a single sequencing platform. A handful of DR-DQ haplotypes were handled as single units for association and clustering because linkage in the cohort was strong. Both class I and class II loci were covered by HLA typing, at four-digit resolution. Among the roughly 370 genotyped donors, under 90% belonged to the genetic ancestry cluster associated with self-reported Caucasian donors. Rather than using new phenotypic data, the later analysis identified candidate immune exposures from TCR beta sequences and from how often those sequences occurred across donors. The number of typed donors differed by locus: about 620-640 for A, B, C, DRB1 and DQB1; 522 for DQA1; fewer than 610 for DPA1; and approximately 450 for DPB1. On average, roughly 240,000 unique TCR beta nucleotide sequences were sequenced per donor among about 400 genotyped donors of the cohort, with roughly 18% of those sequences being non-productive. An earlier analysis of 587 of the donors used high-throughput TCR beta sequencing to judge whether each TCR beta V gene segment behaved as functional or pseudogenic. The study aimed to test whether signatures of past pathogen exposure could be identified by cataloging public T cell receptors. To predict cytomegalovirus infection status, the study brought together high-throughput TCR immunosequencing, statistical association of individual TCRs with disease status, and machine learning. Alongside the repertoire data, information on donor age, sex, ethnicity and CMV serostatus was compiled. A later analysis re-analyzed previously published TCR beta repertoires from hundreds of donors and added high-resolution HLA genotyping to study TCR occurrence patterns. Besides the first cohort of 550 to 750 subjects, a separate validation cohort made up of over 100 different subjects was used. The study profiled the T cell repertoires of about 640 subjects by immunosequencing and related them to cytomegalovirus serostatus. A later genetic analysis took genome-wide SNP genotypes for about 65% of the 666 donors and used that subset as a discovery cohort. Roughly 300 gigabases of sequencing data and tens of millions of unique TCR sequences were included in an early release covering 500 to 750 HLA-typed donors.

Broad study findings and their caveats: The classifier was reported to diagnose cytomegalovirus status with high specificity and sensitivity in both the original cohort and the validation cohort. The sequencing pipeline was judged likely to have produced a cluster of highly shared sequence variants as a technical artifact. In a later analysis, the rate of TCR association differed among HLA loci, with DRB1 alleles having the most associated TCRs and HLA-C alleles having the fewest. In this cohort, only TCR beta chains were sequenced, and detectable features were limited by the absence of alpha or paired-chain data. Most TCR sequences were observed very rarely across donors, whereas some public TCRs were present in many individuals. In a later analysis, HLA-associated TCR beta chains were found to be more clonally expanded and to have lower generation probabilities than equally common non-associated chains. According to the authors, the approach could potentially be generalized to other disease states and immunological phenotypes. A later analysis reported that several top co-occurrence clusters appeared linked to parvovirus B19, influenza, CMV and Epstein-Barr virus. A further reported finding was that TCR beta sequences accurately predicted the HLA-A and HLA-B alleles for most subjects in the first cohort. Correlated functional status among segregating V segments might be attributable to linkage disequilibrium, but an unknown experimental factor could not be ruled out. According to a later genetic analysis, donors in an Asian-associated ancestry cluster had fewer N-insertions in productive TCRs than the approximately 630-donor mean. At a false discovery rate of 0.05, a later analysis linked 16,951 TCR beta sequences to specific HLA alleles. The earlier analysis of 450 to 700 of the donors excluded roughly 17 rarely observed V segments, including chromosome 9 orphons, because counts were too low. The study listed 150 to 200 TCR beta chains as associated with cytomegalovirus. Because the 87-base-pair reads could not distinguish some IMGT-functional V segments, including TRBV6-2 and TRBV6-3, those segments were excluded. In vitro tests confirmed that a few of the cytomegalovirus-associated TCR beta chains recognize cytomegalovirus antigens. In an earlier analysis of more than 450 of the donors, most TCR beta V segments were observed in productive rearrangements about 87% or about 30% of the time, broadly matching IMGT annotations. HLA typing was unavailable for some donors at each locus, so association tests used only the typed subset. Strong co-occurrence of HLA alleles, especially DR and DQ, made assigning TCR associations to individual alleles difficult. Immune exposure information for the cohort was limited to CMV serostatus. In a later analysis, most CMV-associated TCR beta chains were found to appear HLA-restricted, with HLA associations seemingly driven largely by CMV exposure. The presence/absence analyses assumed that sequencing depth was roughly uniform across donors, and that assumption may not be true. A later genetic analysis associated a missense DCLRE1C variant with V-gene and J-gene trimming of TCR beta chains, and an independent cohort replicated the association.

Libraries were built with the immunoSEQ multiplex PCR assay. A mixture of 60 forward primers for TCR Vbeta segments and 13 reverse primers for TCR Jbeta segments was used in the multiplex PCR. Amplification of the CDR3 region of rearranged TCR beta genes was performed with a multiplex PCR assay on genomic DNA. The amplified TCR beta libraries were sequenced on the Illumina HiSeq System as 87-base-pair reads. The authors' analysis ran thus. Across the 670 or so repertoires, a later analysis counted roughly 77 million unique TCR beta chains, around 11 million of which were shared by at least two donors. Raw reads were error-corrected and collapsed into unique sequences by a nearest-neighbor algorithm in which closely related sequences were merged to remove PCR and sequencing errors. V, D and J gene segments were assigned by aligning CDR3 sequences to IMGT reference sequences. For a sequence to be retained, a match of at least six nucleotides to both a V gene segment and a J gene segment was required. Rearrangements were called productive when the CDR3 lacked stop codons and stayed in frame with V and J; all others were non-productive. Following IMGT convention, CDR3 was defined as the stretch from the second conserved V-encoded cysteine to the conserved J-encoded phenylalanine. The earlier analysis of 500 to 600 of the donors excluded sequences that lacked an unambiguous match to a single V gene segment. In an earlier analysis of 587 of the donors, a V segment was called functional when productive rearrangements were above 56.7%, and segregating when the standard deviation between donors exceeded 5%. A statistical classification framework was developed to diagnose cytomegalovirus status using the catalog of TCR beta chain sequences. In a later analysis, TCR nucleotide sequences were compared against IMGT/GENE-DB human TR gene sequences so that V and J genes could be assigned. In a later analysis, CDR3 sequences and most-parsimonious VDJ recombination scenarios were assigned using the TCRdist pipeline. In a later analysis, each TCR beta chain was defined by its CDR3 amino acid sequence together with its V-gene family, and reads without a unique V-gene family were excluded. In a later analysis, approximately 640 highly shared, low-generation-probability nucleotide sequences were removed to address suspected cross-contamination and a sequencing artifact. In a later analysis, a clonal expansion index for each public chain was calculated from normalized within-repertoire ranks of inferred template counts. A later analysis computed generation probabilities with a VDJ recombination model fitted to out-of-frame rearrangements, and checked the results against IGoR. In a later analysis, TCR-TCR, TCR-HLA and TCR-CMV co-occurrence was scored with hypergeometric tests, and a repertoire-size bias correction was applied to TCR pairs. In a later analysis, false discovery rates were estimated by permuting HLA or CMV assignments 20 times. A later analysis grouped co-occurring TCRs with DBSCAN, adding TCRdist sequence similarity when clustering within HLA-allele-positive subsets. Repertoires with fewer than 30,000 or more than 120,000 public chains, plus five repertoires with anomalous nucleotide sharing, were excluded from co-occurrence clustering. As stored in TCRdb, this immuneACCESS dataset retains in-frame rearrangements with V and J assigned. A fraction of the clones does not appear; measured against another copy, unresolved V genes explain less than half of the discrepancy, and the remainder lacks a known reason. V, J and clone size are taken as reported in that table, and D and trimming were inferred from the DNA itself. The table of this sample itemizes 150,000 to 200,000 clones. The ten largest account for around 6% of the sample.

This receptor chain uses TRBV29-1 and TRBJ2-5; a confident D gene designation cannot be given. TRBJ2-7 explains the end of the DNA better; the J call may be wrong. The sample consisted of PBMCs. This clonotype was sampled from a man aged 25 to 40 in good health and CMV-seronegative. The CDR3 reads as follows: CSVAQTLAYEQYF. The sequenced DNA is TGCAGCGTTGCACAGACACTTGCCTACGAGCAGTACTTC.